The TCR beta chain described here comes from a study of blood T cell repertoires in COVID-19. Study-level information: Samples taken during acute and convalescent COVID-19 were collected in the United States, Italy and Spain. T cells, B-cell-depleted T cells, or PBMCs supplied cDNA or gDNA.

How the authors handled the data: It was from reference gene primer amplification that nucleated cell counts were estimated. Sequenced by immunoSEQ multiplex PCR; TCRdb stores in-frame clones only, minus some. That table is the source of V, J and clone size, and D and trimming were worked out from the DNA. The sample includes 200,000 or so clones, less than 85% of them seen just once. The CDR3 covers 15 residues. Germline V gene sequence: CDR1 MNHEY, CDR2 SMNVEV (reference sequence). Trimming left V 3 bases short and J 4 bases short, with 15 bases between. Material for sequencing was peripheral blood. V and J are TRBV27 and TRBJ1-2; no reliable D call. This receptor was identified in a woman aged 70-85 years with acute or convalescent COVID-19. DNA of the CDR3: TGTGCCAGCAGTTTTTCTGGAGGAATTCCCTATGGCTACACCTTC. Its translation: CASSFSGGIPYGYTF.